The sequence of this T cell receptor (beta chain) was determined in a study of OX40 agonist ivuxolimab in advanced cancers. Study context: Hepatocellular carcinoma, melanoma, renal cell or head and neck cancer was diagnosed in the dose-escalation patients. Enrollees could have had prior anti-PD-1, anti-PD-L1 or anti-CTLA-4 therapy, which about 42% had received.

Sequencing was performed with immunoSEQ multiplex PCR; in TCRdb, only in-frame clones are kept and a portion is missing. This table holds 70,000 to 85,000 clones, over 80% found once. CDR1 MNHEY and CDR2 SVGAGI come from the germline V gene. This CDR3 spans 11 amino acids. Here the sequenced sample was CD4+ or CD8+ T cells sorted from blood, taken in a trial of the OX40 agonist ivuxolimab. This TCR derives from an adult with an advanced solid tumor such as melanoma, head and neck, liver or kidney cancer. V gene TRBV6-5 combines with J gene TRBJ2-7; D not resolved. CDR3 protein: CGVSNSYEQYF. CDR3 nucleotide sequence: TGTGGAGTCAGCAACTCCTACGAGCAGTACTTC.